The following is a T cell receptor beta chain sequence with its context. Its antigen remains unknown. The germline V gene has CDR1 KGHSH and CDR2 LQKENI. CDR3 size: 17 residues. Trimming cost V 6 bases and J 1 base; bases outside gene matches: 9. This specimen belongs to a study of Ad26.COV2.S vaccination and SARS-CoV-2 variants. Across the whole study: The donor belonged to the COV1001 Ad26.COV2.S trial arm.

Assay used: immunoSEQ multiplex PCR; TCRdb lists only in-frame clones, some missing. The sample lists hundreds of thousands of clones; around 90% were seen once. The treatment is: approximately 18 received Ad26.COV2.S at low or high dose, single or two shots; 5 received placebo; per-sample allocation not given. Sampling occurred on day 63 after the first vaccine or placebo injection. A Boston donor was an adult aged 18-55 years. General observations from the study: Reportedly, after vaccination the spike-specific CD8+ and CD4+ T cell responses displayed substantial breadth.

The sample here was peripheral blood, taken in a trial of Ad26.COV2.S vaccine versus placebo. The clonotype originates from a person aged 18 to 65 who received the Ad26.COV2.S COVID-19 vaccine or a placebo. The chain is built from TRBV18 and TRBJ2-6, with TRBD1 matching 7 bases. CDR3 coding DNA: TGTGCCAGCTCCGTCAGCCCAGGGGGTTCTGGGGCCAACGTCCTGACTTTC. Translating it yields CASSVSPGGSGANVLTF.